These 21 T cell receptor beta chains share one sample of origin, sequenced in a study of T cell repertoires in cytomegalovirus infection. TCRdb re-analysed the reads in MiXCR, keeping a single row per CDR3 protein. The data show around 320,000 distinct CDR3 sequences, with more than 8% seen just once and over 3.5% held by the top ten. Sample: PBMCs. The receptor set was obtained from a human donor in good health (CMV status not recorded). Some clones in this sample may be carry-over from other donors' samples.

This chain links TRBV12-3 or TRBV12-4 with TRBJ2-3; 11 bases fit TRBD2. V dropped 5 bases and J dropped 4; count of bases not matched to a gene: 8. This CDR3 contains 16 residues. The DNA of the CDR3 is TGTGCCAGCAGTCCATGGACTAGCGGGCAGTCAGATACGCAGTATTTT. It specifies CASSPWTSGQSDTQYF.

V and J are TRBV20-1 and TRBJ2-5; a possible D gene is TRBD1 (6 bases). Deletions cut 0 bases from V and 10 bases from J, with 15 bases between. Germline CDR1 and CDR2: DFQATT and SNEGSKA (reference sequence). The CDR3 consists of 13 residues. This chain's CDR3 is CSARDPAGVNQYF. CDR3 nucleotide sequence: TGCAGTGCTAGAGATCCGGCAGGGGTTAACCAGTACTTC.

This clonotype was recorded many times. CDR3 sequence: CASRTEAIGSPHEQYF. The CDR3 DNA reads TGTGCCAGCAGGACGGAGGCTATCGGGAGTCCCCACGAGCAGTACTTC. J is TRBJ2-7 and V is TRBV6-2 or TRBV6-3, with D possibly matching TRBD2 (6 bases). CDR3 length equals 16 residues. The ends were cut back, 6 bases at V and 5 bases at J, with 23 bases in the middle. The germline gives CDR1 MNHEY, CDR2 SVGEGT.

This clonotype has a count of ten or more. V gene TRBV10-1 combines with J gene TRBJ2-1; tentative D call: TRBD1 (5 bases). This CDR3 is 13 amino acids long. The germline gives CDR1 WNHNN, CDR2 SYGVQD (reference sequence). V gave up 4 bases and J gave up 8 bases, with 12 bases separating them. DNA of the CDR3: TGCGCCAGCAGTGTCCAGATAGGGGATGAGCAGTTCTTC. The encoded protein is CASSVQIGDEQFF.

The CDR3 sequence: CATRDRGFTEQFF. CDR3 nucleotides: TGTGCCACCCGGGACAGGGGTTTCACTGAGCAGTTCTTC. The chain carries TRBV6-6 and TRBJ2-1; 10 nucleotides match TRBD1. Trimming removed 10 bases from V and 9 bases from J; junction bases left unmatched: 9. This CDR3 has 13 amino acids. Per the germline V gene, CDR1 is MNHNY and CDR2 is SVGAGI (reference sequence).

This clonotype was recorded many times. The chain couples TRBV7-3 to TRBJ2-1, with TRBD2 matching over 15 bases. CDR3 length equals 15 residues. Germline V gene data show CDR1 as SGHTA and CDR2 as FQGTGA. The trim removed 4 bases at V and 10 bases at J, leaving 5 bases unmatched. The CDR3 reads CASSSGLAGGREQFF. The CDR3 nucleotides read TGTGCCAGCAGCTCGGGACTAGCGGGAGGTCGGGAGCAGTTCTTC.

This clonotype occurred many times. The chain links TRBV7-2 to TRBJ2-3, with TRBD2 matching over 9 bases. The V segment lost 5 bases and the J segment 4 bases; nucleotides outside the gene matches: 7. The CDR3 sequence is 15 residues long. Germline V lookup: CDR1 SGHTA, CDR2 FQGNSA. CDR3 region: CASSPRGGAPDTQYF. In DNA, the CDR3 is TGTGCCAGCAGCCCCCGCGGGGGGGCTCCAGATACGCAGTATTTT.

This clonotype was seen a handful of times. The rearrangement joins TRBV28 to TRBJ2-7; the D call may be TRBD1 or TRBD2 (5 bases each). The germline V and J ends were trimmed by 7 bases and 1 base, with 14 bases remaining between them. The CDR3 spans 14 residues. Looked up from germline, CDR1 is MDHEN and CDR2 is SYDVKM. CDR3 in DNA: TGTGCCAGCACTCCAGGGCCGGGGTCCTACGAGCAGTACTTC. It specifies CASTPGPGSYEQYF.

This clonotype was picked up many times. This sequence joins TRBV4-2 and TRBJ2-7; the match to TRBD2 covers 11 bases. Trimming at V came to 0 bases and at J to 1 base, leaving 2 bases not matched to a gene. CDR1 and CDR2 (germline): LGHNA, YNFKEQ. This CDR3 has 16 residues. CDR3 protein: CASSQDLAGGSYEQYF. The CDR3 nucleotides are TGTGCCAGCAGCCAAGATCTAGCGGGGGGATCCTACGAGCAGTACTTC.

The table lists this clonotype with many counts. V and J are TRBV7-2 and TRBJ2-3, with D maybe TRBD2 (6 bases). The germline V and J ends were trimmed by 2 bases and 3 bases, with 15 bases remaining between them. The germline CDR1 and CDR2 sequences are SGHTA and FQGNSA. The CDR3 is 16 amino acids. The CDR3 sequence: CASSLRRGWTTDTQYF. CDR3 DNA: TGTGCCAGCAGCTTACGACGGGGGTGGACTACAGATACGCAGTATTTT.

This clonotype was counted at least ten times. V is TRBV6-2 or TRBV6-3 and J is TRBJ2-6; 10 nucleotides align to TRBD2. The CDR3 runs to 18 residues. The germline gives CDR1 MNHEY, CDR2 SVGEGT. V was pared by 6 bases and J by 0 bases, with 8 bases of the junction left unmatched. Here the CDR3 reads CASSNSGGDRSGANVLTF. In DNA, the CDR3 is TGTGCCAGCAGCAACAGCGGGGGGGATCGCTCTGGGGCCAACGTCCTGACTTTC.

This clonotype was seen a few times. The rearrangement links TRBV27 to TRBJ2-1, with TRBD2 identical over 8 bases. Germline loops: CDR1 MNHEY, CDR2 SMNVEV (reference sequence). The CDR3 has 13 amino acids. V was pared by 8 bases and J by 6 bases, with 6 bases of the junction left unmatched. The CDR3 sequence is CASRLAIVNEQFF. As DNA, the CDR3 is TGTGCCAGCCGACTAGCGATAGTCAATGAGCAGTTCTTC.

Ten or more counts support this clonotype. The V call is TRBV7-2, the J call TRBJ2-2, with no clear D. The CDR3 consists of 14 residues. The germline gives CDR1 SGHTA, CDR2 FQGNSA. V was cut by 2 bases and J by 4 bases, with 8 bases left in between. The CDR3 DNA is TGTGCCAGCAGCTTAAGACCAATCACCGGGGAGCTGTTTTTT. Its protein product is CASSLRPITGELFF. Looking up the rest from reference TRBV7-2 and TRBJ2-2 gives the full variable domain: GAGVSQSPSNKVTEKGKDVELRCDPISGHTALYWYRQSLGQGLEFLIYFQGNSAPDKSGLPSDRFSAERTGGSVSTLTIQRTQQEDSAVYLCASSLRPITGELFFGEGSRLTVL.

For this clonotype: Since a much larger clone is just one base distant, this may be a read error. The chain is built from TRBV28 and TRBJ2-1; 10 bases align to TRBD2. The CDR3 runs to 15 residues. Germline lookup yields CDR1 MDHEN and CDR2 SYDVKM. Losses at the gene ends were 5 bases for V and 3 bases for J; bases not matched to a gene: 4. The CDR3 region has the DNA TGTGCCAGCAGTCCGACTAGCGGGTACTACAATGAGCAGTTCTTC. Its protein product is CASSPTSGYYNEQFF.

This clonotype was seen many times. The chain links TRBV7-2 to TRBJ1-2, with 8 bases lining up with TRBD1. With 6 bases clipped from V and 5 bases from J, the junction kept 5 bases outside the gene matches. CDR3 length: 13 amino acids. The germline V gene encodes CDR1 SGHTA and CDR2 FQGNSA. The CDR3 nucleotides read TGTGCCAGCAGTCAACAGGGGGTTTATGGCTACACCTTC. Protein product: CASSQQGVYGYTF.

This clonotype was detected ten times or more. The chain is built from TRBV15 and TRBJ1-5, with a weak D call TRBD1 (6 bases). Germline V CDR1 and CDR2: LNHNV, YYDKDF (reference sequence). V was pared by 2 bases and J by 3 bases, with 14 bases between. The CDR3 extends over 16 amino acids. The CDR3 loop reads CATSRHPQGYNQPQHF. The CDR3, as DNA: TGTGCCACCAGCAGACACCCCCAGGGGTACAATCAGCCCCAGCATTTT.

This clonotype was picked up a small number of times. Written as DNA, the CDR3 is TGCAGTGCAATAGAAGATAGCAATCAGCCCCAGCATTTT. It specifies CSAIEDSNQPQHF. V is TRBV20-1 and J is TRBJ1-5; the D is unclear. Trimming shortened V by 6 bases and J by 0 bases, and 9 bases separated the two germline ends. The CDR3 is made up of 13 amino acids. Germline V gives CDR1 DFQATT, CDR2 SNEGSKA (reference sequence).

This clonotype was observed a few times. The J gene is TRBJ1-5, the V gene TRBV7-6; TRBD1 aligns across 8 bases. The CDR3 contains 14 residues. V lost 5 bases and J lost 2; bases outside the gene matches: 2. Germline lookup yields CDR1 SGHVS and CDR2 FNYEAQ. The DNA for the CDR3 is TGTGCCAGCAGCCAGGGGGCCGGCAATCAGCCCCAGCATTTT. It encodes CASSQGAGNQPQHF.

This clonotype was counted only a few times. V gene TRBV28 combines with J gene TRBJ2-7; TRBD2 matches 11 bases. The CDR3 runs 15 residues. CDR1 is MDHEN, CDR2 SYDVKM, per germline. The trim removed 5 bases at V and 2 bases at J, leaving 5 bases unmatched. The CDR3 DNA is TGTGCCAGCAGTACCGTAGCGGGAGGGACCTACGAGCAGTACTTC. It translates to CASSTVAGGTYEQYF.

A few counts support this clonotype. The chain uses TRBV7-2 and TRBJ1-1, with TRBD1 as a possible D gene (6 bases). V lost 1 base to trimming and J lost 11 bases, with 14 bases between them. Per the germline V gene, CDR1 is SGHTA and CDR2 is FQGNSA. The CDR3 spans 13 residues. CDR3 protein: CASSLGARGAAFF. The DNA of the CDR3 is TGTGCCAGCAGCTTAGGGGCCAGGGGAGCGGCTTTCTTT.

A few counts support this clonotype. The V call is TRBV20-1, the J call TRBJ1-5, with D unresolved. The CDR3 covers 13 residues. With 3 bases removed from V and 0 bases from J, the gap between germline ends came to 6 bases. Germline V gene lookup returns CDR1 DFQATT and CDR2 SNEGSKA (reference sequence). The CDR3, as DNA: TGCAGTGCTAGTCGGGGTAGCAATCAGCCCCAGCATTTT. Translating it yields CSASRGSNQPQHF.